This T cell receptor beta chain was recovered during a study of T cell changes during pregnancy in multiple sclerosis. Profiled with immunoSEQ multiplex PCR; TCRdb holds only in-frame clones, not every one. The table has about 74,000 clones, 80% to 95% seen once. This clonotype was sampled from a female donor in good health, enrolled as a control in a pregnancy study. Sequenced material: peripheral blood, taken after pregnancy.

The CDR3, as DNA: TGCGCCAGCAGCTTGGGGGCAGACGGAAATGAGCAGTTCTTC. Residues: CASSLGADGNEQFF. V is TRBV5-1 and J is TRBJ2-1, with D uncertain. The germline gives CDR1 SGHRS, CDR2 YFSETQ. The CDR3 is 14 residues long. Between the trimmed V and J ends, which lost 0 bases and 7 bases, there was a span of 11 bases.